Presented here are 5 T cell receptor beta chains from one specimen sequenced in a study of T cell repertoires in cytomegalovirus infection. TCRdb re-called the reads with MiXCR, one entry per CDR3 protein. The repertoire has more than 400,000 distinct CDR3 sequences, about 25% of them found once; the top ten carry roughly 13%. Sequencing used PBMCs. These receptors all stem from a human donor in good health (CMV status not recorded). Some clones in this sample may be carry-over from other donors' samples.

The genes are TRBV19 and TRBJ1-5; no clear D gene. Germline V CDR1 and CDR2: LNHDA, SQIVND (reference sequence). Trimming stripped 5 bases from V and 2 bases from J, with 10 bases between. CDR3 length equals 14 residues. The DNA for the CDR3 is TGTGCCAGTAGTCGGGAATGGGGCAATCAGCCCCAGCATTTT. Protein product: CASSREWGNQPQHF.

This chain uses TRBV28 with TRBJ2-7; a possible D gene is TRBD1 (5 bases). The CDR3 contains 13 residues. Germline V gene lookup returns CDR1 MDHEN and CDR2 SYDVKM. Between the trimmed V and J ends, which lost 5 bases and 6 bases, there was a span of 14 bases. The CDR3 loop reads CASSLLRVSEQYF. CDR3 coding DNA: TGTGCCAGCAGTCTACTCAGGGTGAGCGAGCAGTACTTC.

This chain connects TRBV7-3 to TRBJ1-5; 7 nucleotides agree with TRBD1. Germline CDR1 is SGHTA and CDR2 is FQGTGA. The CDR3 has 14 amino acids. J was trimmed by 7 bases and V by 8 bases; bases with no gene match: 11. In DNA form, the CDR3 reads TGTGCCAGCGGGCGCCAGGGGGTCGAACAGCCCCAGCATTTT. This encodes CASGRQGVEQPQHF.

The chain is built from TRBV11-2 and TRBJ1-1; D remains ambiguous. V was clipped by 0 bases and J by 2 bases, with 13 bases between them. There are 16 residues in the CDR3. Germline assignment: CDR1 SGHAT and CDR2 FQNNGV. This CDR3 reads CASSLDGVILNTEAFF. The DNA of the CDR3 is TGTGCCAGCAGCTTAGACGGAGTAATATTAAACACTGAAGCTTTCTTT.

This clonotype was observed a handful of times. The chain uses TRBV19 and TRBJ2-7, with 11 positions matching TRBD1. In germline, CDR1 is LNHDA, CDR2 SQIVND (reference sequence). The CDR3 covers 15 residues. Losses at the gene ends were 4 bases for V and 4 bases for J; bases not matched to a gene: 6. CDR3 residues: CASSKGTGGLYEQYV. The CDR3 DNA is TGTGCCAGTAGTAAGGGGACAGGGGGGTTATACGAGCAGTACGTC.